The rows below give T cell receptor beta chains drawn from one sample of a study of blood T cell repertoires in COVID-19. TCRdb keeps only in-frame clones here, not all; method: immunoSEQ multiplex PCR. The data hold 270,000 or so clones, with about 90% observed a single time. Sequencing was carried out using peripheral blood. These receptors were collected from a woman in her 30s with COVID-19, enrolled during active disease. The CDR3 runs from the conserved cysteine through the conserved F or W. The D gene is left open where the match is weak. Expanded clones are given a class, and other clones once, few, many or no size at all.

TRBV12-3/TRBV12-4	NA	TRBJ1-3	NA	TGTGCCAGCAGTTTCGCCGACGGGGACAAAGGTTTT	CASSFADGDKGF
TRBV6-5	NA	TRBJ2-5	NA	TGTGCCAGCACAGGCAGACAAGAGACCCAGTACTTC	CASTGRQETQYF
TRBV7-8	few	TRBJ2-7	TRBD1	TGTGCCAGCAGCCCGGACAGGGTCGAGCAGTACTTC	CASSPDRVEQYF
TRBV6-1	NA	TRBJ1-2	NA	TGTGCCAGCAGTGAAGTCCCGCGAACGCTACCTAACTATGGCTACACCTTC	CASSEVPRTLPNYGYTF
TRBV5-5	NA	TRBJ2-4	NA	TGTGCCAGCAGCCAAGGAATATCCGGGATAGCCAAAAACATTCAGTACTTC	CASSQGISGIAKNIQYF
TRBV18	NA	TRBJ1-1	NA	TGTGCCAGCTCACTTACAGGGCTGAACACTGAAGCTTTCTTT	CASSLTGLNTEAFF
TRBV9	NA	TRBJ1-2	NA	TGTGCCAGCAGCGTCCGTGGAGGGGCTCCTCGGGGCTACACCTTC	CASSVRGGAPRGYTF
TRBV10-3	NA	TRBJ1-2	NA	TGTGCCATCAGTGATGTCCCAGGGAGGAGGCTTGGCTACACCTTC	CAISDVPGRRLGYTF
TRBV2	NA	TRBJ1-6	TRBD1	TGTGCCAGCAAGGAGGGGGCCTTGGGGAATTCACCCCTCCACTTT	CASKEGALGNSPLHF
TRBV28	NA	TRBJ1-2	NA	TGTGCCAGCCAGTTAGGAGTGTATGGCTACACCTTC	CASQLGVYGYTF
TRBV6-5	NA	TRBJ2-1	NA	TGTGCCACCTGGGACACAACCCTCTCCAATGAGCAGTTCTTC	CATWDTTLSNEQFF
TRBV3-1/TRBV3-2	NA	TRBJ2-5	NA	TGTGCCAGCAGCCTTGTTGACCTCAGGGTGGAGACCCAGTACTTC	CASSLVDLRVETQYF
TRBV2	NA	TRBJ1-6	NA	TGTGCCAGCAGTGAGGTTGAGAATTCACCCCTCCACTTT	CASSEVENSPLHF
TRBV28	once	TRBJ1-4	NA	TGTGCCAGCAGTTCCTGGGGGGGTAGAACTAATGAAAAACTGTTTTTT	CASSSWGGRTNEKLFF
TRBV2	NA	TRBJ1-5	TRBD1	TGTGCCAGCACCAAACAGGGGTTCGGGGAGCCCCAGCATTTT	CASTKQGFGEPQHF
TRBV3-1/TRBV3-2	NA	TRBJ1-1	NA	TGTGCCAGCACCCTGACAGATCGAAACACTGAAGCTTTCTTT	CASTLTDRNTEAFF
TRBV27	NA	TRBJ1-6	TRBD1	TGTGCCAGCAGTAACCCGACAGGGGGCTTCAATTCACCCCTCCACTTT	CASSNPTGGFNSPLHF
TRBV2	NA	TRBJ2-1	TRBD2	TGTGCCAGCGCTAGCGGGGGGGCCCACTATGAGCAGTTCTTC	CASASGGAHYEQFF